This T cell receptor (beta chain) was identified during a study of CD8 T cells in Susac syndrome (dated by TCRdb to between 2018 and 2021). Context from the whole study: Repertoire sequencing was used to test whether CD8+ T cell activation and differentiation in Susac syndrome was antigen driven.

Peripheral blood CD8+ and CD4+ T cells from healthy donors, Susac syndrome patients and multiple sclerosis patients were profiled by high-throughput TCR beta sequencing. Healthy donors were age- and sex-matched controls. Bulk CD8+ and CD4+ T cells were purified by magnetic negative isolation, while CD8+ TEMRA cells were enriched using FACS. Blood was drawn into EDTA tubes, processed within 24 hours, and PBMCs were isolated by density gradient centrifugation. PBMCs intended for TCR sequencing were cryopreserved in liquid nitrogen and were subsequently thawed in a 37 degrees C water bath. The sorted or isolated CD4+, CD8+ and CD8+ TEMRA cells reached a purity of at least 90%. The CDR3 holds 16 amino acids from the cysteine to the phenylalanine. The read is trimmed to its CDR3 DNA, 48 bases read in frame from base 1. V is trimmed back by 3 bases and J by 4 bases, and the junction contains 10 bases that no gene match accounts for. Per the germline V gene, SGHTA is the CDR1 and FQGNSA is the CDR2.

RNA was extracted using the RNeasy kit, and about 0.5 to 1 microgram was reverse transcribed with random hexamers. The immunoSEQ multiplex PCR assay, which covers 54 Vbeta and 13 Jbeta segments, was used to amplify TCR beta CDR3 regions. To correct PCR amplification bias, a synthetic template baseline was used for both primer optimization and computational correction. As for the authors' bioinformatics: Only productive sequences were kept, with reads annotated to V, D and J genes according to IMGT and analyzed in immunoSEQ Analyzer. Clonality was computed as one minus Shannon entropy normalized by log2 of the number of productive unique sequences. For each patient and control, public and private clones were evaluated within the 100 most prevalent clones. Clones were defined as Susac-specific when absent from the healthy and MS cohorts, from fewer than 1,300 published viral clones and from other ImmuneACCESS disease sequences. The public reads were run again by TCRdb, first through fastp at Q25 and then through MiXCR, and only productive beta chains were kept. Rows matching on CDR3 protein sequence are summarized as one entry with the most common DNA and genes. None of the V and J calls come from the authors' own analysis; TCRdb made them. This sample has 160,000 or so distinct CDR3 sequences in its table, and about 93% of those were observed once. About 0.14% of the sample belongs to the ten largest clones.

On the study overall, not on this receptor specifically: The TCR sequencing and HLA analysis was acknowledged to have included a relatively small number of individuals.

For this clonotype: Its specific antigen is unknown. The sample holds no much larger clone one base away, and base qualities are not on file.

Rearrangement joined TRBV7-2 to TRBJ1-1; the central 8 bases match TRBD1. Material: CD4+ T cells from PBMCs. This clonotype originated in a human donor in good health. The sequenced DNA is TGTGCCAGCAGCTTCAGGCAGGGGGCCGGAGGCACTGAAGCTTTCTTT. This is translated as CASSFRQGAGGTEAFF.